Presented here are 21 T cell receptor beta chains from one specimen sequenced in a study of identifying expanded T cells in peripheral blood. The repertoire was sequenced with immunoSEQ multiplex PCR; TCRdb's copy has only in-frame clones and lacks some. The sample has about 76,000 clones, just under 85% seen once. The sequenced material came from blood. The receptors were sampled from a person between 18 and 70 years old in good health.

This sequence joins TRBV7-2 and TRBJ2-7, with D maybe TRBD1 (6 bases). Germline CDR1 is SGHTA and CDR2 is FQGNSA. The CDR3 is made up of 16 amino acids. Trimming removed 4 bases from V and 2 bases from J, with 18 bases in between. The CDR3, as DNA: TGTGCCAGCAGCTACAGGGAACCAATGTCGACCTACGAGCAGTACTTC. Its protein is CASSYREPMSTYEQYF.

The rearrangement uses TRBV6-5 and TRBJ2-2, with TRBD1 matching over 10 bases. J lost 3 bases, V lost 8 bases, and 3 bases had no gene match. From germline, CDR1 is MNHEY and CDR2 SVGAGI. The CDR3 sequence is 14 residues long. CDR3 sequence reads: CASSGTGDTGELFF. The CDR3 DNA is TGTGCCAGCTCCGGGACAGGGGACACCGGGGAGCTGTTTTTT.

The rearrangement uses TRBV5-1 and TRBJ2-1; 8 bases match TRBD2. V lost 2 bases and J lost 3; bases outside the gene matches: 7. This CDR3 comprises 16 residues. CDR1 and CDR2 from the germline V gene are SGHRS and YFSETQ. Written as DNA, the CDR3 is TGCGCCAGCAGCTTAATGCGGGAGGCGGTCTACAATGAGCAGTTCTTC. It translates to CASSLMREAVYNEQFF.

This rearrangement joins TRBV2 to TRBJ2-5; D is perhaps TRBD1 (6 bases). The better agreement between TRBJ2-7 and the DNA end casts doubt on the J call. This CDR3 region has 15 residues. Per the germline V gene, CDR1 is SNHLY and CDR2 is FYNNEI. CDR3 bases: TGTGCCAGCAGTGAAGATGAAGGGGGTGACTACGAGCAGTACTTC. Its protein product is CASSEDEGGDYEQYF.

The chain has TRBV28 and TRBJ2-5, with 7 bases fitting TRBD2. Germline trimming cut 2 bases from V and 5 bases from J; bases unmatched to any gene: 5. CDR3 length: 14 residues. Germline V gene sequence: CDR1 MDHEN, CDR2 SYDVKM. CDR3 protein: CASSLRVGGETQYF. The CDR3 nucleotides read TGTGCCAGCAGTTTAAGAGTCGGGGGGGAGACCCAGTACTTC.

The rearrangement joins TRBV18 to TRBJ2-6, with no clear D. The CDR3 length is 19 residues. The V and J ends lost 1 base and 1 base respectively, with 17 bases between them. Germline CDR1 is KGHSH and CDR2 is LQKENI. The CDR3 region is CASSPQPRQIPSGANVLTF. CDR3 DNA: TGTGCCAGCTCACCACAGCCCCGGCAGATTCCTTCTGGGGCCAACGTCCTGACTTTC. The variable domain in full, with the rest retrieved from reference TRBV18 and TRBJ2-6, is NAGVMQNPRHLVRRRGQEARLRCSPMKGHSHVYWYRQLPEEGLKFMVYLQKENIIDESGMPKERFSAEFPKEGPSILRIQQVVRGDSAAYFCASSPQPRQIPSGANVLTFGAGSRLTVL.

The rearrangement links TRBV2 to TRBJ2-3; D uncertain. Germline CDR1 reads SNHLY; CDR2 reads FYNNEI. The CDR3 loop spans 13 amino acids. V lost 3 bases, J lost 5 bases, and 9 bases lay in between. The CDR3 nucleotides are TGTGCCAGCAGTGACGGCTCCGGAGATACGCAGTATTTT. This translates into CASSDGSGDTQYF.

The sample holds one count of this clone. This chain joins TRBV14 and TRBJ2-2; possibly TRBD2 for D (5 bases). The germline V gene has CDR1 SGHDN and CDR2 FVKESK. V lost 0 bases and J lost 4, with 12 bases in between. The CDR3 extends over 16 amino acids. The CDR3 spells CASSQDFDYRTGELFF. CDR3 DNA sequence: TGTGCCAGCAGCCAAGATTTTGACTACCGCACCGGGGAGCTGTTTTTT.

The V and J genes are TRBV6-1 and TRBJ2-6; D not certain. There are 14 residues in the CDR3. Trimming took 3 bases from V and 8 from J, leaving 11 bases between them. CDR1 and CDR2 from the germline V gene are MNHNS and SASEGT. The DNA for the CDR3 is TGTGCCAGCAGTGACCCTGGGAAACCCAACGTCCTGACTTTC. The encoded protein is CASSDPGKPNVLTF.

The chain is built from TRBV28 and TRBJ2-7, with D perhaps matching TRBD2 (5 bases). Germline CDR1 and CDR2: MDHEN and SYDVKM. V shed 3 bases and J shed 4 bases, with 13 bases lying between them. This CDR3 spans 14 amino acids. CDR3 bases: TGTGCCAGCAGTTTTGAGGGCGTAGGGTACGAGCAGTACTTC. This translates into CASSFEGVGYEQYF.

The chain uses TRBV11-2 and TRBJ2-3; D is possibly TRBD1 (5 bases). This CDR3 has 14 amino acids. Between the trimmed V and J ends, which lost 5 bases and 2 bases, there was a span of 11 bases. Germline-derived CDR1 and CDR2 are SGHAT and FQNNGV. The DNA of the CDR3 is TGTGCCAGCAGCCAGGGTCCCTACACAGATACGCAGTATTTT. This gives the protein CASSQGPYTDTQYF.

This clone was observed a handful of times. This chain connects TRBV7-8 to TRBJ1-2, with D maybe TRBD1 (5 bases). Trimming took 0 bases from V and 5 from J, leaving 13 bases between them. Germline loops: CDR1 SGHVS, CDR2 FQNEAQ. The CDR3 is 15 amino acids. The CDR3 sequence is CASSLAGGAAYGYTF. DNA of the CDR3: TGTGCCAGCAGCTTAGCTGGAGGGGCAGCGTATGGCTACACCTTC.

This clone was seen once. The rearrangement joins TRBV5-6 to TRBJ1-2, with D possibly being TRBD1 (5 bases). V lost 3 bases and J lost 2, with 14 bases in between. CDR1 is SGHDT, CDR2 YYEEEE, per germline. The CDR3 is 15 amino acids. The CDR3 DNA is TGTGCCAGCAGCTCGCGGGGCGGTCTAAACTATGGCTACACCTTC. Amino acids: CASSSRGGLNYGYTF.

This sequence joins TRBV19 and TRBJ2-5; maybe TRBD2 (6 bases). Trimming cost V 3 bases and J 5 bases, with 13 bases left between them. Germline CDR1 is LNHDA and CDR2 is SQIVND (reference sequence). The CDR3 sequence is 14 residues long. CDR3 coding DNA: TGTGCCAGTAGTATCGGAGGGTTTCGGGAGACCCAGTACTTC. Its protein is CASSIGGFRETQYF.

The genes are TRBV7-2 and TRBJ2-5; 9 bases align to TRBD1. In germline, CDR1 is SGHTA, CDR2 FQGNSA. CDR3 length: 19 residues. Trimming cost V 6 bases and J 5 bases; bases outside gene matches: 22. The CDR3 DNA sequence: TGTGCCAGCAGTCGTCTGTTCCTCCGGGACAGGGCGGTGATTGAGACCCAGTACTTC. Encoded protein: CASSRLFLRDRAVIETQYF.

The chain combines TRBV19 with TRBJ2-1, with 10 bases identical to TRBD2. Germline values: CDR1 LNHDA, CDR2 SQIVND (reference sequence). V shed 2 bases and J 5 bases; nucleotides not matched to a gene: 6. The CDR3 runs to 16 residues. CDR3 nucleotides: TGTGCCAGTAGTATACAAGCGGGGGGGCTGAACAATGAGCAGTTCTTC. Its protein is CASSIQAGGLNNEQFF.

V usage is TRBV28 and J usage is TRBJ1-2; 7 positions match TRBD1. In germline, CDR1 is MDHEN, CDR2 SYDVKM. Trimming took 5 bases from V and 5 from J; bases not matched to a gene: 8. The CDR3 is made up of 14 amino acids. CDR3 nucleotides: TGTGCCAGCAGTGACCCGGACAGGATGTATGGCTACACCTTC. Residues: CASSDPDRMYGYTF.

The chain links TRBV10-3 to TRBJ1-1; D remains ambiguous. This CDR3 contains 11 residues. Trimming removed 10 bases at V and 4 bases at J, with 10 bases between. Germline V lookup: CDR1 ENHRY, CDR2 SYGVKD. In DNA form, the CDR3 reads TGTGCCACTCAGACCGGCACTGAAGCTTTCTTT. Protein product: CATQTGTEAFF.

This chain links TRBV5-1 with TRBJ1-2; the match to TRBD1 covers 8 bases. CDR1 SGHRS and CDR2 YFSETQ come from the germline V gene. The V segment lost 3 bases and the J segment 8 bases; nucleotides outside the gene matches: 6. The CDR3 spans 13 residues. The CDR3 region is CASSSTDRGGYTF. The CDR3 nucleotides are TGCGCCAGCAGCTCAACCGACAGGGGAGGCTACACCTTC.

This clone was found once. The rearrangement joins TRBV5-6 to TRBJ2-2; TRBD2 aligns across 13 bases. The CDR3 consists of 16 residues. Per germline, CDR1 SGHDT and CDR2 YYEEEE. Trimming cost V 2 bases and J 5 bases; bases outside gene matches: 3. This CDR3 reads CASSLLLAGGTGELFF. The CDR3 nucleotides are TGTGCCAGCAGCTTACTACTAGCGGGAGGGACCGGGGAGCTGTTTTTT.

The V gene is TRBV12-5, the J gene TRBJ1-1; D gene unclear. V lost 3 bases and J lost 4, with 6 bases in between. The CDR3 is 12 residues long. The germline V gene has CDR1 LGHNT and CDR2 FRNRAP. The CDR3 loop is CASGLGSTEAFF. The CDR3 coding sequence is TGTGCTAGTGGTTTAGGCAGCACTGAAGCTTTCTTT.